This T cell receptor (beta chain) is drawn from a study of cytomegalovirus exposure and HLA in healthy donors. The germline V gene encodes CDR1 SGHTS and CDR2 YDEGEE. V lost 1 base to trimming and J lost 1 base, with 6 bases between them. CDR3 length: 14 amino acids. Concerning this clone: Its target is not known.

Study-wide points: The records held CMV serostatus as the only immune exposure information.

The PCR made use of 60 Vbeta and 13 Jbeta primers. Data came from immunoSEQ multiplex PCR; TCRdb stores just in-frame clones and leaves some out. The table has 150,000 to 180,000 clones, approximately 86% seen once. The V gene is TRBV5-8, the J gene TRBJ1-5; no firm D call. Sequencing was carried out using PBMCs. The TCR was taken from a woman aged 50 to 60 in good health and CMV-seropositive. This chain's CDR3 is CASSLFTSNQPQHF. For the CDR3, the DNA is TGTGCCAGCAGCTTGTTTACAAGCAATCAGCCCCAGCATTTT.